What follows are 8 T cell receptor beta chains derived from one specimen sequenced in a study of cytomegalovirus exposure and HLA in healthy donors. The study ran its PCR with 60 Vbeta and 13 Jbeta primers. Clones were read by immunoSEQ multiplex PCR, and TCRdb kept only the in-frame ones, dropping some. Seen here are 45,000 to 65,000 clones, about three quarters observed once, and the top ten hold nearly 3%. The sequencing input was PBMCs. The receptors here all came from a man aged 18 to 30 in good health and CMV-seronegative.

This clone was seen only once. This chain uses TRBV25-1 with TRBJ2-2, with TRBD1 identical over 7 bases. The germline CDR1 and CDR2 sequences are MGHDK and SYGVNS. The CDR3 is made up of 14 amino acids. Trimming cost V 3 bases and J 6 bases; bases outside gene matches: 4. In DNA form, the CDR3 reads TGTGCCAGCAGTGATAGACAGGGAGCCGGGGAGCTGTTTTTT. The encoded protein is CASSDRQGAGELFF.

The chain carries TRBV7-2 and TRBJ1-2; D uncertain. CDR3 length: 13 amino acids. Germline lookup yields CDR1 SGHTA and CDR2 FQGNSA. Trimming took 5 bases from V and 4 from J, leaving 11 bases between them. The CDR3 loop reads CASSPSRVYGYTF. CDR3 sequence (DNA): TGTGCCAGCAGCCCTAGCCGTGTCTATGGCTACACCTTC.

CDR3 nucleotides: TGTGCCAGCAGCCAGGACAGGGACTATGGCTACACCTTC. Translating it yields CASSQDRDYGYTF. This chain joins TRBV7-2 and TRBJ1-2, with 8 positions matching TRBD1. This CDR3 is 13 amino acids long. Trimming took 5 bases from V and 3 from J; bases not matched to a gene: 2. Germline CDR1 and CDR2: SGHTA and FQGNSA.

Here the CDR3 reads CASSQDSSPSGREQYF. CDR3 coding DNA: TGTGCCAGCAGCCAAGATTCGTCCCCAAGCGGGAGGGAGCAGTACTTC. The J gene is TRBJ2-7, the V gene TRBV4-2; 9 nucleotides agree with TRBD2. This CDR3 spans 16 amino acids. V was pared by 0 bases and J by 7 bases, with 10 bases of the junction left unmatched. Germline V gene data show CDR1 as LGHNA and CDR2 as YNFKEQ.

This chain links TRBV7-2 with TRBJ2-7; the match to TRBD1 covers 10 bases. The CDR3 loop spans 15 amino acids. V dropped 6 bases and J dropped 6; count of bases not matched to a gene: 11. The germline V gene encodes CDR1 SGHTA and CDR2 FQGNSA. CDR3 in amino acids: CASRITGTGVGEQYF. CDR3 sequence (DNA): TGTGCCAGCAGGATTACCGGGACAGGGGTTGGCGAGCAGTACTTC.

This clone was seen more than once but under ten times. The chain employs TRBV5-1 and TRBJ1-4, with D possibly TRBD1 on 6 matching bases. The CDR3 is 14 residues long. Germline lookup yields CDR1 SGHRS and CDR2 YFSETQ. Trimming took 1 base from V and 7 from J, leaving 11 bases between them. The CDR3 nucleotides are TGCGCCAGCAGCTTGAGGGGGTGGGGTGAAAAACTGTTTTTT. Amino acids: CASSLRGWGEKLFF.

This clone was recorded once. The chain joins TRBV6-5 to TRBJ2-2; D gene ambiguous. The germline gives CDR1 MNHEY, CDR2 SVGAGI. Trimming shortened V by 6 bases and J by 6 bases, and 8 bases separated the two germline ends. The CDR3 length is 12 residues. CDR3 in amino acids: CASREFPGELFF. DNA for the CDR3: TGTGCCAGCAGGGAGTTCCCCGGGGAGCTGTTTTTT.

The chain is built from TRBV30 and TRBJ2-1; TRBD1 matches 7 bases. Germline CDR1 is GTSNPN and CDR2 is SVGIG (reference sequence). V lost 3 bases and J lost 6; bases outside the gene matches: 26. This CDR3 spans 20 amino acids. The CDR3 here is CAWRSEVRTGPFWLSNEQFF. Here the CDR3 DNA reads TGTGCCTGGAGGTCCGAGGTAAGGACAGGCCCTTTTTGGCTATCCAATGAGCAGTTCTTC.